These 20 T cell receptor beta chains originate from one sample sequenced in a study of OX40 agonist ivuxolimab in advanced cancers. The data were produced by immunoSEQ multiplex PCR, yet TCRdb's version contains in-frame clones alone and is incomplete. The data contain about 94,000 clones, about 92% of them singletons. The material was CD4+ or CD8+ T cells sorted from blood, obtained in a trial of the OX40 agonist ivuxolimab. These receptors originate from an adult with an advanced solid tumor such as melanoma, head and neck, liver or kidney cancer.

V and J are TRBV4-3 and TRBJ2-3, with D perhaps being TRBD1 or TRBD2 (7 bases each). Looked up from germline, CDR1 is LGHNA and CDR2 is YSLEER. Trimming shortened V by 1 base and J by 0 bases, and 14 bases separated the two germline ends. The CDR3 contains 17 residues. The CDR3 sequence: CASSQGGGGPSTDTQYF. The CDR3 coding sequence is TGCGCCAGCAGCCAAGGGGGAGGGGGCCCTAGCACAGATACGCAGTATTTT.

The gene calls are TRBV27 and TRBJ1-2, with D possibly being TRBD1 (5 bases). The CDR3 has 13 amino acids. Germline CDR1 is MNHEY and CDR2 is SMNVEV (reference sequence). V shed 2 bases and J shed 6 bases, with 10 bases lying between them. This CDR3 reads CASSLRPGNGYTF. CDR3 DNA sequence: TGTGCCAGCAGTTTAAGGCCAGGGAATGGCTACACCTTC.

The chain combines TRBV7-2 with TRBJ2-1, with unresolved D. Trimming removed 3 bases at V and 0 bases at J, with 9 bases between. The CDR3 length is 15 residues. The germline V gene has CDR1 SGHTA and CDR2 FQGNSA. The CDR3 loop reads CASSFLTSSYNEQFF. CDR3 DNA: TGTGCCAGCAGCTTTCTCACGAGCTCCTACAATGAGCAGTTCTTC.

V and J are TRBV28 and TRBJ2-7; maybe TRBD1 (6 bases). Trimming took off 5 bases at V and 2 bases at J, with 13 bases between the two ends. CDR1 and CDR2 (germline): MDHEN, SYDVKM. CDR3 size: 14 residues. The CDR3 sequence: CASSLLAGAYEQYF. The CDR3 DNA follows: TGTGCCAGCAGTCTCCTGGCAGGGGCCTACGAGCAGTACTTC.

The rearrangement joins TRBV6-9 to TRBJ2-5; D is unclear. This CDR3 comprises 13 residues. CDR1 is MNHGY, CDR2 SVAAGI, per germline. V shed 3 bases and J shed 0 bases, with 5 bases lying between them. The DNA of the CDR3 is TGTGCCAGCAGTTACGGGTACCAAGAGACCCAGTACTTC. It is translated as CASSYGYQETQYF.

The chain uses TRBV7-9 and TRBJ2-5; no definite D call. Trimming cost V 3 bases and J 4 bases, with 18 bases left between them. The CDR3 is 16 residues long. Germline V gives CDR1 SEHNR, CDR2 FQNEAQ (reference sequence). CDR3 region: CASSLLPDRMRETQYF. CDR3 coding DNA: TGTGCCAGCAGCTTGTTACCGGATAGAATGAGAGAGACCCAGTACTTC. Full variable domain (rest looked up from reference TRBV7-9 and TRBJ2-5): DTGVSQNPRHKITKRGQNVTFRCDPISEHNRLYWYRQTLGQGPEFLTYFQNEAQLEKSRLLSDRFSAERPKGSFSTLEIQRTEQGDSAMYLCASSLLPDRMRETQYFGPGTRLLVL.

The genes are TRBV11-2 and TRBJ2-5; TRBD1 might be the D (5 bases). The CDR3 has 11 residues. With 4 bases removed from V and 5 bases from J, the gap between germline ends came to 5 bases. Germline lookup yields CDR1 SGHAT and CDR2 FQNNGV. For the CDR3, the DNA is TGTGCCAGCAGCTCAGGGGAGACCCAGTACTTC. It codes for CASSSGETQYF.

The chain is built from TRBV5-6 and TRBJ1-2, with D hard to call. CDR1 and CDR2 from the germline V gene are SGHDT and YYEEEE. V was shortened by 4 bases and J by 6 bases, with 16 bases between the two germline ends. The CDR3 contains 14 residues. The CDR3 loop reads CASSGEDLGHGYTF. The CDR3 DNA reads TGTGCCAGCAGCGGGGAGGACCTAGGCCATGGCTACACCTTC. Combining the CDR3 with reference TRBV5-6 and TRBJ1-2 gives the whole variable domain DAGVTQSPTHLIKTRGQQVTLRCSPKSGHDTVSWYQQALGQGPQFIFQYYEEEERQRGNFPDRFSGHQFPNYSSELNVNALLLGDSALYLCASSGEDLGHGYTFGSGTRLTVV.

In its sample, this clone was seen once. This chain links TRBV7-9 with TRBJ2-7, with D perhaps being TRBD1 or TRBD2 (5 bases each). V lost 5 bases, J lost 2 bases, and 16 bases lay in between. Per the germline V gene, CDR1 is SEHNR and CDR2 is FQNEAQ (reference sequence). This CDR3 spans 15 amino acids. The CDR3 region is CASSLRLGPTYEQYF. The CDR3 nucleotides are TGTGCCAGCAGCCTTAGGTTGGGACCCACCTACGAGCAGTACTTC.

CDR3 sequence reads: CASSAALKLTEAFF. The CDR3 DNA reads TGTGCCAGCAGTGCCGCGCTAAAGTTGACTGAAGCTTTCTTT. The rearrangement links TRBV6-1 to TRBJ1-1; D unclear. Germline lookup yields CDR1 MNHNS and CDR2 SASEGT. This CDR3 is built from 14 residues. V shed 4 bases and J shed 5 bases, with 14 bases lying between them.

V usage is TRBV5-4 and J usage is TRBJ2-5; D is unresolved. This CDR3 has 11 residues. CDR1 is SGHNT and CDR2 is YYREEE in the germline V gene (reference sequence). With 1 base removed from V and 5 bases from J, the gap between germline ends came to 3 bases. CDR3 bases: TGTGCCAGCAGCTTGATGGAGACCCAGTACTTC. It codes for CASSLMETQYF.

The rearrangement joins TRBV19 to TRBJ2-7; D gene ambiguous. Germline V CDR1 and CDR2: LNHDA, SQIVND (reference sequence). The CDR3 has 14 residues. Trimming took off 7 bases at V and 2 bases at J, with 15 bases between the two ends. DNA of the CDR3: TGTGCCAGTACCCACGACGCAGCCACCTACGAGCAGTACTTC. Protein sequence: CASTHDAATYEQYF.

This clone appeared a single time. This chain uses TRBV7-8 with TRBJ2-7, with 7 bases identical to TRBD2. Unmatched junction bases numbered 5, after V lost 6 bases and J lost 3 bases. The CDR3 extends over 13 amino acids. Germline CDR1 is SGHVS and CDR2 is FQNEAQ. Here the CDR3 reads CASRGGDYYEQYF. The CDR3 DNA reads TGTGCCAGCAGGGGGGGGGATTACTACGAGCAGTACTTC.

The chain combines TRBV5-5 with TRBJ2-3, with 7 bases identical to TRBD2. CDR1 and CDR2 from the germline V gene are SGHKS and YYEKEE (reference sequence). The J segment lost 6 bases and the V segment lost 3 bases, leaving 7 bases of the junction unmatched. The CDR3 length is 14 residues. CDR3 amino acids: CASSSAGGMDTQYF. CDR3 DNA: TGTGCCAGCAGCTCCGCCGGGGGGATGGATACGCAGTATTTT.

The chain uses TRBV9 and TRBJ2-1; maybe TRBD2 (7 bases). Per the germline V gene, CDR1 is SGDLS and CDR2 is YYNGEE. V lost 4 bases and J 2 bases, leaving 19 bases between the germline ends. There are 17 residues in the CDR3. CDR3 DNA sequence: TGTGCCAGCAGCTTAGGGGGGGCGCAGCTAGCCTACAATGAGCAGTTCTTC. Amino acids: CASSLGGAQLAYNEQFF.

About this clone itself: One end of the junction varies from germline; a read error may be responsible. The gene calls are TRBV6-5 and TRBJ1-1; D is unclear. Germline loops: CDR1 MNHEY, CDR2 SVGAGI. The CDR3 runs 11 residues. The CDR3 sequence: CASSYGLLNFF. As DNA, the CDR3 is TGTGCCAGCAGTTACGGCCTTCTTAATTTTTTT.

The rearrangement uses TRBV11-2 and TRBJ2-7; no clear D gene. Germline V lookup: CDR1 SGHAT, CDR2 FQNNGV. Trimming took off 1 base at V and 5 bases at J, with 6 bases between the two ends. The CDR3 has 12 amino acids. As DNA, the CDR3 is TGTGCCAGCAGCTTAGGGTCCCACGAGCAGTACTTC. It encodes CASSLGSHEQYF.

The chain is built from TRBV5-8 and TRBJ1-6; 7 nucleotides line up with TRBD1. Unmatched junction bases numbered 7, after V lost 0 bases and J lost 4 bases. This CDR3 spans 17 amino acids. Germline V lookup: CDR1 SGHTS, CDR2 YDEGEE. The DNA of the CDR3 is TGTGCCAGCAGCTTGGCGGAACAGGGGAGATATAATTCACCCCTCCACTTT. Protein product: CASSLAEQGRYNSPLHF. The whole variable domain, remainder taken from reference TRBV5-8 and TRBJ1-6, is EAGVTQSPTHLIKTRGQQATLRCSPISGHTSVYWYQQALGLGLQFLLWYDEGEERNRGNFPPRFSGRQFPNYSSELNVNALELEDSALYLCASSLAEQGRYNSPLHFGNGTRLTVT.

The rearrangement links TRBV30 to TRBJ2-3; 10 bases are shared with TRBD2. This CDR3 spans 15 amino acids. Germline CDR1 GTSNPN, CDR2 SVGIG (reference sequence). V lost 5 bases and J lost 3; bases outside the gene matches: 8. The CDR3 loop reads CAWVAGGDRTDTQYF. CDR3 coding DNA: TGTGCCTGGGTAGCGGGGGGAGATAGAACAGATACGCAGTATTTT.

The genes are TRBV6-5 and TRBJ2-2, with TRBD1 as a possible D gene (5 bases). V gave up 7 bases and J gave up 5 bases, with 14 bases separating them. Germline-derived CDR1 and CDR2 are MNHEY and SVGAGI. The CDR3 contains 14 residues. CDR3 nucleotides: TGTGCCAGCACGTTTAGGGGTGGGACCGGGGAGCTGTTTTTT. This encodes CASTFRGGTGELFF.